This T cell receptor (beta chain) was found in a study of T-cell memory formation after mild COVID-19. A note on this clonotype: Its antigen is currently unknown.

Overall study findings and caveats: The study found contracting CD4+ clones mainly in CM and EM and contracting CD8+ clones in EMRA. Clones that shrank (day 15 to 85) were balanced CD4/CD8, whereas later expanders leaned CD4+.

TCRdb recomputed calls from the 5' RACE reads with MiXCR, one row per CDR3 protein. The table includes around 340,000 distinct CDR3 sequences, around 15% detected once. V shed 7 bases and J 0 bases; nucleotides not matched to a gene: 6. Germline lookup yields CDR1 SQVTM and CDR2 ANQGSEA. The CDR3 length is 15 residues. Sequenced material: PBMCs or a T cell subset sorted from them (not recorded which). This clonotype was sampled from a man younger than 30 who had mild COVID-19 (a few samples of this study predate the infection). Cell type and time point are not known. The chain joins TRBV29-1 to TRBJ2-6; 7 positions agree with TRBD1. In DNA form, the CDR3 reads TGCAGCGCCAGGACAGGCCTCTCTGGGGCCAACGTCCTGACTTTC. Its translation is CSARTGLSGANVLTF. The variable domain in full, completed from reference TRBV29-1 and TRBJ2-6, reads SAVISQKPSRDICQRGTSLTIQCQVDSQVTMMFWYRQQPGQSLTLIATANQGSEATYESGFVIDKFPISRPNLTFSTLTVSNMSPEDSSIYLCSARTGLSGANVLTFGAGSRLTVL.